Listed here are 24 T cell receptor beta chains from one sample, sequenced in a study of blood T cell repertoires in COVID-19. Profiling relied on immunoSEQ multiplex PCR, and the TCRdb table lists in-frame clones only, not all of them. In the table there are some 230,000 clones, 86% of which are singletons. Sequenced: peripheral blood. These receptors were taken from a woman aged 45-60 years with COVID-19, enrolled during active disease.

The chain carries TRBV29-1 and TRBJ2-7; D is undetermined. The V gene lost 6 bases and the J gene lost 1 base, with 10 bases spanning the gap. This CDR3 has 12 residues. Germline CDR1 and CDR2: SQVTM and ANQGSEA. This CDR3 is CSVGVLSYEQYV. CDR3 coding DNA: TGCAGCGTAGGAGTCCTTTCCTACGAGCAGTACGTC.

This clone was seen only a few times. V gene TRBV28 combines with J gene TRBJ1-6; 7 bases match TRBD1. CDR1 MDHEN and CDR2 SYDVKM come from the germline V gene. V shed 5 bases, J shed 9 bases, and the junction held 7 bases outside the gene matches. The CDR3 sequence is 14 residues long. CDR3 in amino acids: CASSPRGHGSPLHF. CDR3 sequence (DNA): TGTGCCAGCAGTCCGAGGGGGCACGGTTCACCCCTCCACTTT. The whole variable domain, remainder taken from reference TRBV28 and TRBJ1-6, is DVKVTQSSRYLVKRTGEKVFLECVQDMDHENMFWYRQDPGLGLRLIYFSYDVKMKEKGDIPEGYSVSREKKERFSLILESASTNQTSMYLCASSPRGHGSPLHFGNGTRLTVT.

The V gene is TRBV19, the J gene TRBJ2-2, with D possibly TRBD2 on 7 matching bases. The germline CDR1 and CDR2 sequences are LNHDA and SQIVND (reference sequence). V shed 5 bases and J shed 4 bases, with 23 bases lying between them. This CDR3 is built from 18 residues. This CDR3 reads CASSAQVMGAGATGELFF. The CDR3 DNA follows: TGTGCCAGTAGTGCCCAAGTCATGGGGGCGGGGGCCACCGGGGAGCTGTTTTTT.

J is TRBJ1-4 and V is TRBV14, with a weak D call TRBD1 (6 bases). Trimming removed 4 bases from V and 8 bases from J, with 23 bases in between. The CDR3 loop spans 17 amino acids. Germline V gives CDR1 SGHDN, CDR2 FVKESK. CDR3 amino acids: CASSRGIGSPGVEKLFF. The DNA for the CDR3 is TGTGCCAGCAGCCGAGGGATAGGAAGCCCAGGGGTCGAAAAACTGTTTTTT.

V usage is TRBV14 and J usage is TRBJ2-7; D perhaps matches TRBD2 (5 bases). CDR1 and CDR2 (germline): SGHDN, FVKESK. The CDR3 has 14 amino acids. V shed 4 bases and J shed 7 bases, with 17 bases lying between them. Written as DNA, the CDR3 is TGTGCCAGCAGCCTGCTGGACTTTCCGGGTGAGCAGTACTTC. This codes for CASSLLDFPGEQYF.

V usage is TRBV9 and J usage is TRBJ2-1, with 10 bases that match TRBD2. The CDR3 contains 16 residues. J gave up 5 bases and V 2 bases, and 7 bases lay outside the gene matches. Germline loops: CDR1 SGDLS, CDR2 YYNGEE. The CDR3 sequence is CASSVGPSGSDNEQFF. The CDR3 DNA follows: TGTGCCAGCAGCGTCGGTCCTAGCGGGAGTGACAATGAGCAGTTCTTC.

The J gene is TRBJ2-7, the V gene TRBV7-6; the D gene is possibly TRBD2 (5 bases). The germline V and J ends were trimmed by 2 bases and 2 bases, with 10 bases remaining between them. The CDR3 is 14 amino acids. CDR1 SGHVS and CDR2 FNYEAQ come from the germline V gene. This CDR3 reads CASSLPGLTYEQYV. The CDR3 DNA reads TGTGCCAGCAGCTTACCAGGACTGACCTACGAGCAGTACGTC.

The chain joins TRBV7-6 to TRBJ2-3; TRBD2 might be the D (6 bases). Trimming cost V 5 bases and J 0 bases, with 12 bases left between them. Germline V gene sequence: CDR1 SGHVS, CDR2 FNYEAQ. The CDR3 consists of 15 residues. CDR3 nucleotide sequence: TGTGCCAGCAGCCCGGGGGTTTACAGCACAGATACGCAGTATTTT. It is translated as CASSPGVYSTDTQYF. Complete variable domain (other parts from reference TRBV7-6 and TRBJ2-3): GAGVSQSPRYKVTKRGQDVALRCDPISGHVSLYWYRQALGQGPEFLTYFNYEAQQDKSGLPNDRFSAERPEGSISTLTIQRTEQRDSAMYRCASSPGVYSTDTQYFGPGTRLTVL.

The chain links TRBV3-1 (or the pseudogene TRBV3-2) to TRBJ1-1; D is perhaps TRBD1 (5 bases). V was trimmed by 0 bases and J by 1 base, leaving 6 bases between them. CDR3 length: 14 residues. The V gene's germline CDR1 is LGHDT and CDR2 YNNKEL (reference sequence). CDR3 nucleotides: TGTGCCAGCAGCCAAGAGACAGCGAACACTGAAGCTTTCTTT. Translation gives CASSQETANTEAFF.

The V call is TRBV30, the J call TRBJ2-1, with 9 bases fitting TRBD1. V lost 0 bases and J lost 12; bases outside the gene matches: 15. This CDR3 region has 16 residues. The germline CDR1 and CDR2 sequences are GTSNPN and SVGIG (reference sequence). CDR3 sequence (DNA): TGTGCCTGGAGTGTACCAGGGGGGACAGGGCTCAATTCGCAGTTCTTC. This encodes CAWSVPGGTGLNSQFF. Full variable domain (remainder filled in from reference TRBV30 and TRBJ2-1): SQTIHQWPATLVQPVGSPLSLECTVEGTSNPNLYWYRQAAGRGLQLLFYSVGIGQISSEVPQNLSASRPQDRQFILSSKKLLLSDSGFYLCAWSVPGGTGLNSQFFGPGTRLTVL.

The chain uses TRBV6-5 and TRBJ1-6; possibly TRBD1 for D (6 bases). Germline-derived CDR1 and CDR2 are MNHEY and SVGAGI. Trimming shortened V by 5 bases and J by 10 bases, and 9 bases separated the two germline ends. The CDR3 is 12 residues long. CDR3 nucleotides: TGTGCCAGCAGTCACAGGGAATCACCCCTCCACTTT. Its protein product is CASSHRESPLHF.

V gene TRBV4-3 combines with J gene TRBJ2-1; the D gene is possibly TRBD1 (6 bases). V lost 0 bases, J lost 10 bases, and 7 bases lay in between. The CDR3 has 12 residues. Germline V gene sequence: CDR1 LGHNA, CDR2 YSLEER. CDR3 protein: CASSQDTGEQFF. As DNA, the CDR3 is TGCGCCAGCAGCCAAGATACAGGGGAGCAGTTCTTC.

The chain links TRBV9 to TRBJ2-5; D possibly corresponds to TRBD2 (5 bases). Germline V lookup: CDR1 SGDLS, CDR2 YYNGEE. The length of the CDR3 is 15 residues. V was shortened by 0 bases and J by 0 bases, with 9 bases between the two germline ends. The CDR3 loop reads CASSVGNGNQETQYF. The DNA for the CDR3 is TGTGCCAGCAGCGTAGGGAACGGGAACCAAGAGACCCAGTACTTC.

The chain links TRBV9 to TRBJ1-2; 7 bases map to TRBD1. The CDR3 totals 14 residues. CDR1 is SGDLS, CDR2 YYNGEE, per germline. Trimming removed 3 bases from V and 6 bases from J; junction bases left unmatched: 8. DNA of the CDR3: TGTGCCAGCAGCGCGGCAGGGGGTCGCCATGGCTACACCTTC. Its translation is CASSAAGGRHGYTF.

The CDR3 DNA sequence: TGTGCCAGCAGTGACTCGAGGGACAGGGCTCTCAGAGAAAAACTGTTTTTT. The encoded protein is CASSDSRDRALREKLFF. This rearrangement joins TRBV6-4 to TRBJ1-4, with TRBD1 identical over 9 bases. CDR3 size: 17 residues. The V gene end was trimmed by 0 bases and the J gene end by 8 bases; junction bases not matched to a gene: 10. In germline, CDR1 is MRHNA, CDR2 SNTAGT.

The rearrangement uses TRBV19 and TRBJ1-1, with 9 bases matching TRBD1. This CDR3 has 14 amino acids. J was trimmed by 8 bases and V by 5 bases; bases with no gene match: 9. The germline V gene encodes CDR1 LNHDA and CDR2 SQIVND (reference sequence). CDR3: CASSWTGVSSEAFF. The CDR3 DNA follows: TGTGCCAGTAGTTGGACAGGGGTATCCTCCGAAGCTTTCTTT.

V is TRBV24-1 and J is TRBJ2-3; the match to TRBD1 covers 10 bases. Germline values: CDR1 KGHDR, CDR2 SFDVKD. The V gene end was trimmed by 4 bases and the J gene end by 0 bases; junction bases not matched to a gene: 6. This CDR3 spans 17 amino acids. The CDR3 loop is CATSDRRQGASTDTQYF. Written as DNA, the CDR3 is TGTGCCACCAGTGACCGTAGACAGGGGGCTAGCACAGATACGCAGTATTTT.

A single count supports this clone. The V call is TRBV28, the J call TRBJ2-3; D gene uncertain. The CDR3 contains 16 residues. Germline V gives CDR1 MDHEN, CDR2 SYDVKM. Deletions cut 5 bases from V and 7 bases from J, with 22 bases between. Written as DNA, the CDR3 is TGTGCCAGCAGTCCTCCGCCCTATAAAACAGCATATACGCAGTATTTT. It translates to CASSPPPYKTAYTQYF.

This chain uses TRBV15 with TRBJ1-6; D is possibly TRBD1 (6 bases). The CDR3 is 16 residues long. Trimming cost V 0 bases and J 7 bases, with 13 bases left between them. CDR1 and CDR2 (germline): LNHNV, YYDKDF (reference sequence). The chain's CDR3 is CATSRDRGRGNSPLHF. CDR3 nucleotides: TGTGCCACCAGCAGAGATCGTGGCAGGGGAAATTCACCCCTCCACTTT.

The CDR3 protein is CASSAGLTLQETQYF. Written as DNA, the CDR3 is TGTGCCAGCAGTGCTGGACTCACACTCCAAGAGACCCAGTACTTC. V and J are TRBV2 and TRBJ2-5; D might be TRBD2 (5 bases). V dropped 4 bases and J dropped 1 base, with 13 bases sitting between them. Germline V gene sequence: CDR1 SNHLY, CDR2 FYNNEI. The length of the CDR3 is 15 residues.

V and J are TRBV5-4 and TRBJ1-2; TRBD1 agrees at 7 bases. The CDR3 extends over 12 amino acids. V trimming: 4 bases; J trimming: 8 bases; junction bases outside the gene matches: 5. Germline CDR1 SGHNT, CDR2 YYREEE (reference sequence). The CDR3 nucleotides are TGTGCCAGCAGCCGGGACAGTCGGGGCTACACCTTC. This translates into CASSRDSRGYTF.

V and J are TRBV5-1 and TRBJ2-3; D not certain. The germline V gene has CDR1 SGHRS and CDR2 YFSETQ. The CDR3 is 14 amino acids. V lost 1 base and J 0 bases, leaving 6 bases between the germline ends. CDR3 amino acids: CASSLRVSTDTQYF. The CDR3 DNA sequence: TGCGCCAGCAGCTTGCGCGTCAGCACAGATACGCAGTATTTT. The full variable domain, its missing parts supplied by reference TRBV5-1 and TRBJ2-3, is KAGVTQTPRYLIKTRGQQVTLSCSPISGHRSVSWYQQTPGQGLQFLFEYFSETQRNKGNFPGRFSGRQFSNSRSEMNVSTLELGDSALYLCASSLRVSTDTQYFGPGTRLTVL.

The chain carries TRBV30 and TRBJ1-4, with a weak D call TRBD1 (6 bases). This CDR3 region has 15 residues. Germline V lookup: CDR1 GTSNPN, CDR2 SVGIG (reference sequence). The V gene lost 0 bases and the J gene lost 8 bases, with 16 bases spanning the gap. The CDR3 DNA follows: TGTGCCTGGAGTGTAATCGGGGGCGGGAGCGAAAAACTGTTTTTT. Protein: CAWSVIGGGSEKLFF.

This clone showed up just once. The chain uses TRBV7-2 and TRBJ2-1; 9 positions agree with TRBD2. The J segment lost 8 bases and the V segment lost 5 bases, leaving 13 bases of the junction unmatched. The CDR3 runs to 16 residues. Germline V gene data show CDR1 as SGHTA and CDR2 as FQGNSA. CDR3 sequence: CASSLLTSGWRDEQFF. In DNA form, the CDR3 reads TGTGCCAGCAGCCTCCTGACTAGCGGCTGGCGGGATGAGCAGTTCTTC. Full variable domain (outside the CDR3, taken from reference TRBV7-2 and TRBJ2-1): GAGVSQSPSNKVTEKGKDVELRCDPISGHTALYWYRQSLGQGLEFLIYFQGNSAPDKSGLPSDRFSAERTGGSVSTLTIQRTQQEDSAVYLCASSLLTSGWRDEQFFGPGTRLTVL.